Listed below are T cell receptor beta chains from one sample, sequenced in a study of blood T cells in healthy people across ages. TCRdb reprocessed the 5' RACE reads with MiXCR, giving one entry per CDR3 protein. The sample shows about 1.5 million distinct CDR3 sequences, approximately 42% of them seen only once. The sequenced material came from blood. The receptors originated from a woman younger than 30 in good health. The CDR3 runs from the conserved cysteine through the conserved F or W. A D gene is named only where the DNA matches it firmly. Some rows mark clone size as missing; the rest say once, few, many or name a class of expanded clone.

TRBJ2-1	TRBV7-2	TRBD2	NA	TGTGCCAGCAGCTTAGGGACTAGTGACTACAATGAGCAGTTCTTC	CASSLGTSDYNEQFF
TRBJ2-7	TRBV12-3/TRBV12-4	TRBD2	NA	TGTGCCAGCAGTTGGACTAGCGGGAGGGCCAATGAGCAGTACTTC	CASSWTSGRANEQYF
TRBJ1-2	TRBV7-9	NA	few	TGTGCCAGCAGCCGTGCGACTGGCGTTGATGGCTACACCTTC	CASSRATGVDGYTF
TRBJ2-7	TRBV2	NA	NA	TGTGCCAGCAACCGAGAACTAAGCTCCTACGAGCAGTACTTC	CASNRELSSYEQYF
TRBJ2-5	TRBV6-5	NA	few	TGTGCCAGCACCCAAGGAGGGAGGAGGGGAGAGACCCAGTACTTC	CASTQGGRRGETQYF
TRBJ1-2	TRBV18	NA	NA	TGTGCCAGCTCACCCGGGGCGATCTATGGCTACACCTTC	CASSPGAIYGYTF
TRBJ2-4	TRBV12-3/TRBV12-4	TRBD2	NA	TGTGCCAGCAGTGTGACTAGCGGGGTGGACATTCAGTACTTC	CASSVTSGVDIQYF
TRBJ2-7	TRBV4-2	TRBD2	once	TGTGCCAGCAGCCAACTAAAGAGCGGGAACTACGAGCAGTACTTC	CASSQLKSGNYEQYF
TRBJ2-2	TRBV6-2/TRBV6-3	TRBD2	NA	TGTGCCAGCAGTTATCCGACTAGCGGGACTACGAACACCGGGGAGCTGTTTTTT	CASSYPTSGTTNTGELFF
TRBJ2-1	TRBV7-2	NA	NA	TGTGCCAGCAGCTTAGCCTTATATGATGAGCAGTTCTTC	CASSLALYDEQFF